This is a list of T cell receptor beta chains from one sample in a study of Graves' ophthalmopathy and Graves' hyperthyroidism. Using its own MiXCR run on the multiplex PCR reads, TCRdb lists one record per CDR3 protein. The repertoire consists of approximately 1.2 million distinct CDR3 sequences, with about two fifths occurring once and the leading ten covering around 10%. Material for sequencing was peripheral blood or thyroid tissue (not recorded which). The source of these receptors is an adult man with Graves' hyperthyroidism. CDR3s leave out the opening cysteine and the closing phenylalanine or tryptophan. Each record gives: CDR3 protein, J gene, D gene, V gene. D genes are given only for firm matches.

cdr3_aa: ASSAAGNSGANVLT; j_call: TRBJ2-6; d_call: TRBD2; v_call: TRBV11-2
cdr3_aa: ASSRRQGEKYEQY; j_call: TRBJ2-7; d_call: TRBD1; v_call: TRBV6-2/TRBV6-3
cdr3_aa: ASRSSAEGYGYT; j_call: TRBJ1-2; d_call: NA; v_call: TRBV6-5
cdr3_aa: ASSSGTSGSIHEQY; j_call: TRBJ2-7; d_call: TRBD2; v_call: TRBV9
cdr3_aa: AWRLGGATEAF; j_call: TRBJ1-1; d_call: NA; v_call: TRBV30
cdr3_aa: ASSTTTETQY; j_call: TRBJ2-5; d_call: NA; v_call: TRBV12-3/TRBV12-4
cdr3_aa: ASSSGLAGGPVEQY; j_call: TRBJ2-7; d_call: TRBD2; v_call: TRBV5-1
cdr3_aa: ASSLETNTGELF; j_call: TRBJ2-2; d_call: NA; v_call: TRBV7-9
cdr3_aa: ASSQRSAAAYEQY; j_call: TRBJ2-7; d_call: NA; v_call: TRBV5-4
cdr3_aa: ASSVSGTGRIDTQY; j_call: TRBJ2-3; d_call: NA; v_call: TRBV7-9
cdr3_aa: ASSRAKWNTEAF; j_call: TRBJ1-1; d_call: NA; v_call: TRBV6-5
cdr3_aa: SAPGWDLGIPEAF; j_call: TRBJ1-1; d_call: NA; v_call: TRBV20-1
cdr3_aa: SVVSYREAF; j_call: TRBJ1-1; d_call: NA; v_call: TRBV29-1
cdr3_aa: ASGGLGGQETQY; j_call: TRBJ2-5; d_call: NA; v_call: TRBV10-3
cdr3_aa: ASSLQTSGGTYEQY; j_call: TRBJ2-7; d_call: TRBD2; v_call: TRBV5-1
cdr3_aa: ASSPSPGVSGELF; j_call: TRBJ2-2; d_call: NA; v_call: TRBV7-8
cdr3_aa: ATRGGTLTDTQY; j_call: TRBJ2-3; d_call: TRBD2; v_call: TRBV24-1